The clone carrying this TCR beta chain was found many times. This entry comes from a study of neurological immune-mediated disorders. The time point was: longitudinal time-point 1 (baseline). A single record per CDR3 protein comes from TCRdb applying MiXCR to the 5' RACE reads. The table records over 55,000 distinct CDR3 sequences, roughly 10% of them present only once. Sequencing used PBMCs. The receptor comes from a man aged 25 to 45 in good health.

The CDR3 region has the DNA TGTGCCAGCAGCGGTACTAGCGGGAGTCCGGATACGCAGTATTTT. Amino acid sequence: CASSGTSGSPDTQYF. The chain couples TRBV7-2 to TRBJ2-3; 11 bases are a match to TRBD2. The junction had 7 bases not matched to a gene; V was cut back by 5 bases and J by 6 bases. Per the germline V gene, CDR1 is SGHTA and CDR2 is FQGNSA. This CDR3 is 15 amino acids long.